A selection of T cell receptor beta chains follows, all from one sample in a study of CD8+CD57+ T cells in acquired aplastic anemia. TCRdb re-called the reads with MiXCR, one entry per CDR3 protein. Altogether 180,000 or so distinct CDR3 sequences are present, 48% being singletons, with the ten largest covering about 1.8%. The sequenced sample was sorted CD4+, CD8+, or CD8+CD57+ T cells (not recorded which) from PBMCs. These receptors originate from a human donor with aplastic anemia. Each CDR3 is given with its conserved first and last residue. The D gene is left open where the match is weak. Rows may omit the clone size; those that give it use once, few, many or a size class.

TRBJ1-2 | 12 | NA | TRBV2 | NA | CASNRAGDGYTF | TGTGCCAGCAATCGAGCAGGGGATGGCTACACCTTC
TRBJ2-3 | 15 | TRBD2 | TRBV9 | NA | CASSVGLADGDTQYF | TGTGCCAGCAGCGTGGGACTAGCGGATGGGGATACGCAGTATTTT
TRBJ2-7 | 15 | NA | TRBV5-1 | NA | CASSPGAGWVYEQYF | TGCGCCAGCAGCCCTGGTGCAGGGTGGGTCTACGAGCAGTACTTC
TRBJ1-5 | 15 | NA | TRBV6-2/TRBV6-3 | few | CASTPDGGVFQPQHF | TGTGCCAGCACGCCCGACGGGGGCGTCTTTCAGCCCCAGCATTTT
TRBJ2-5 | 15 | TRBD2 | TRBV10-2 | NA | CASSEVREGRETQYF | TGCGCCAGCAGTGAGGTTCGGGAGGGGCGGGAGACCCAGTACTTC
TRBJ2-1 | 15 | TRBD2 | TRBV28 | few | CASSRTGTSLSEQFF | TGTGCCAGCAGTCGTACCGGGACTAGCCTCAGTGAGCAGTTCTTC
TRBJ2-1 | 17 | TRBD2 | TRBV6-1 | NA | CASSPGLAGASYNEQFF | TGTGCCAGCTCACCGGGACTAGCGGGGGCCTCCTACAATGAGCAGTTCTTC
TRBJ2-7 | 14 | TRBD1 | TRBV29-1 | NA | CSVRTQTGTYEQYF | TGCAGCGTTCGGACCCAGACAGGGACATACGAGCAGTACTTC
TRBJ2-7 | 13 | NA | TRBV19 | NA | CASSIGATVEQYF | TGTGCCAGTAGTATAGGTGCGACGGTCGAGCAGTACTTC
TRBJ2-5 | 16 | NA | TRBV12-5 | NA | CASGLRIAGYEETQYF | TGTGCTAGTGGTTTGAGAATTGCAGGGTACGAGGAGACCCAGTACTTC
TRBJ2-2 | 16 | NA | TRBV10-2 | NA | CASSAASGLNTGELFF | TGCGCCAGCAGTGCGGCCTCGGGACTTAACACCGGGGAGCTGTTTTTT
TRBJ2-1 | 16 | NA | TRBV9 | few | CASSPLRGFGYNEQFF | TGTGCCAGCAGCCCCCTCCGGGGGTTCGGCTACAATGAGCAGTTCTTC
TRBJ2-1 | 13 | NA | TRBV10-2 | NA | CASSERTGNEQFF | TGTGCCAGCAGTGAAAGGACTGGCAATGAGCAGTTCTTC
TRBJ2-2 | 13 | NA | TRBV11-3 | many | CASSFSRTGELFF | TGTGCCAGCAGCTTCTCCCGGACCGGGGAGCTGTTTTTT
TRBJ2-7 | 15 | TRBD2 | TRBV20-1 | few | CSARELAGGHYEQYF | TGCAGTGCTAGGGAATTAGCGGGAGGACACTACGAGCAGTACTTC
TRBJ2-7 | 14 | NA | TRBV5-5 | NA | CASSLGPGWYEQYF | TGTGCCAGCAGCTTGGGACCGGGTTGGTACGAGCAGTACTTC
TRBJ2-5 | 14 | NA | TRBV12-3/TRBV12-4 | once | CASSFMGVGETQYF | TGTGCCAGCAGTTTCATGGGGGTGGGAGAGACCCAGTACTTC
TRBJ2-1 | 13 | NA | TRBV18 | few | CASSPPSGNEQFF | TGTGCCAGCTCTCCCCCCTCGGGGAATGAGCAGTTCTTC
TRBJ1-5 | 14 | NA | TRBV5-5 | many | CASSLKAGRQPQHF | TGTGCCAGCAGCTTGAAGGCAGGGCGACAGCCCCAGCATTTT
TRBJ1-4 | 14 | NA | TRBV29-1 | NA | CSVLWSAEPEKLFF | TGCAGCGTCCTCTGGTCAGCAGAGCCTGAAAAACTGTTTTTT
TRBJ2-7 | 11 | NA | TRBV10-3 | NA | CATLEAYEQYF | TGTGCCACCCTTGAGGCCTACGAGCAGTACTTC
TRBJ1-1 | 15 | TRBD1 | TRBV19 | many | CASSTSGTGKSRAFF | TGTGCCAGTAGTACATCCGGGACAGGGAAGTCTCGAGCTTTCTTT
TRBJ1-6 | 18 | TRBD1 | TRBV11-1 | NA | CASRSSRDSLALGSPLHF | TGTGCCAGCAGGTCATCCCGGGACAGCCTAGCCTTAGGTTCACCCCTCCACTTT
TRBJ2-5 | 15 | TRBD1 | TRBV24-1 | NA | CATSDTRQGAETQYF | TGTGCCACCAGTGATACGAGACAGGGGGCTGAGACCCAGTACTTC
TRBJ2-7 | 15 | NA | TRBV20-1 | once | CSARGLAGPSYEQYF | TGCAGTGCTAGAGGTCTGGCGGGACCGTCCTACGAGCAGTACTTC